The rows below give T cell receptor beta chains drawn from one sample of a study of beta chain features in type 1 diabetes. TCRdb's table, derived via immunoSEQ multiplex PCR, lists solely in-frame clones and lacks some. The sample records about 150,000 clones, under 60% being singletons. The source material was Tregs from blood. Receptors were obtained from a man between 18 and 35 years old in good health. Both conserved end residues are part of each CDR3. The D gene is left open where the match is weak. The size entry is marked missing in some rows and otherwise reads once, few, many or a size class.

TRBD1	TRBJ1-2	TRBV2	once	CASKTRTGEYGYTF	TGTGCCAGCAAAACCAGGACAGGGGAGTATGGCTACACCTTC
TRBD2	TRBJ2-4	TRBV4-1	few	CASSLELAVAKNIQYF	TGCGCCAGCAGCCTTGAACTAGCGGTAGCCAAAAACATTCAGTACTTC
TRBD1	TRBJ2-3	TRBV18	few	CASSPLGTGTDTQYF	TGTGCCAGCTCACCACTTGGGACAGGCACAGATACGCAGTATTTT
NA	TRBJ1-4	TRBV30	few	CASKGATNEKLFF	TGTGCCTCAAAGGGGGCAACTAATGAAAAACTGTTTTTT
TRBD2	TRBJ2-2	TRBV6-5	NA	CASSSSGRTGELFF	TGTGCCAGCAGTTCTAGCGGGAGGACCGGGGAGCTGTTTTTT
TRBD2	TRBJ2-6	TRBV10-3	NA	CAISELGLAGGSGANVLTF	TGTGCCATCAGTGAGTTGGGACTAGCGGGAGGCTCTGGGGCCAACGTCCTGACTTTC
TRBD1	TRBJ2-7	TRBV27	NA	CASSSPGQSYEQYF	TGTGCCAGCAGTTCCCCGGGACAGTCCTACGAGCAGTACTTC
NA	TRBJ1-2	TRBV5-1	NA	CASSLLGRNYGYTF	TGCGCCAGCAGCTTGCTGGGGCGGAACTATGGCTACACCTTC
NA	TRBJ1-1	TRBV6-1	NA	CASSLYTEAFF	TGTGCCAGCAGTCTATACACTGAAGCTTTCTTT
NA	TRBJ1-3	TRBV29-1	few	CSGALYGNTIYF	TGCAGCGGCGCTCTCTATGGAAACACCATATATTTT
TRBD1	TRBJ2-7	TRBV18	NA	CASSPFRDRADEQYF	TGTGCCAGCTCACCATTTAGGGACAGGGCCGACGAGCAGTACTTC
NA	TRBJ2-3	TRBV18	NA	CASSPRGQGVQDTQYF	TGTGCCAGCTCACCACGCGGTCAGGGTGTTCAAGATACGCAGTATTTT
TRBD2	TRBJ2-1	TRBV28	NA	CASSFYGLAGGPRGEQFF	TGTGCCAGCAGTTTTTACGGACTAGCGGGAGGGCCTAGGGGTGAGCAGTTCTTC
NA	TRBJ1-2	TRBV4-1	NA	CASSQDRQTIGNYGYTF	TGCGCCAGCAGCCAAGACAGGCAGACCATTGGGAACTATGGCTACACCTTC
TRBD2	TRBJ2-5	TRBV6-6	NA	CASSWGGERQTQYF	TGTGCCAGCAGCTGGGGGGGGGAGAGGCAGACCCAGTACTTC
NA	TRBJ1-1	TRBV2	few	CASSEDTNTEAFF	TGTGCCAGCAGTGAAGATACAAACACTGAAGCTTTCTTT
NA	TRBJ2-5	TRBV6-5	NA	CASSYEGVQETQYF	TGTGCCAGCAGTTACGAGGGGGTTCAAGAGACCCAGTACTTC
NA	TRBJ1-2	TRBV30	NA	CAWSVTGLYYGYTF	TGTGCCTGGAGTGTCACAGGGTTGTACTATGGCTACACCTTC
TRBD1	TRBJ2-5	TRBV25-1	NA	CASSGGTGARETQYF	TGTGCCAGCAGTGGGGGGACAGGGGCCAGGGAGACCCAGTACTTC
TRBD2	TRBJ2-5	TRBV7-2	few	CASSAYGLAETQYF	TGTGCCAGCAGCGCATACGGACTAGCAGAGACCCAGTACTTC
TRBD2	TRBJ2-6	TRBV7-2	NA	CASSLARLAGVSGANVLTF	TGTGCCAGCAGCTTAGCGCGGCTAGCGGGAGTTTCTGGGGCCAACGTCCTGACTTTC
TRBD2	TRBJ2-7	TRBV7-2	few	CASSWSSGASYEQYF	TGTGCCAGCAGCTGGTCTAGCGGGGCCTCCTACGAGCAGTACTTC
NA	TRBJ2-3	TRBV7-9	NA	CASSLGATDTQYF	TGTGCCAGCAGCCTAGGGGCGACAGATACGCAGTATTTT
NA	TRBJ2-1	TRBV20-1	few	CSVKLYNEQFF	TGCAGTGTAAAGCTATACAATGAGCAGTTCTTC
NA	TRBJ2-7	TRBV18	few	CASSPGGRAVTYEQYF	TGTGCCAGCTCACCAGGGGGCAGGGCCGTCACCTACGAGCAGTACTTC
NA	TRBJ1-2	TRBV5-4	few	CASSPGTLNGYTF	TGTGCCAGCAGCCCCGGGACTTTGAATGGCTACACCTTC
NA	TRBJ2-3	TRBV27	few	CASRPTSTDTQYF	TGTGCCAGCAGGCCAACTAGCACAGATACGCAGTATTTT
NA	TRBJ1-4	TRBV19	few	CASSIKFGAGPGEKLFF	TGTGCCAGTAGTATTAAGTTTGGGGCAGGACCAGGTGAAAAACTGTTTTTT
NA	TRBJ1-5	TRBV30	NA	CAWSAGDSNQPQHF	TGTGCCTGGAGTGCAGGGGATAGCAATCAGCCCCAGCATTTT
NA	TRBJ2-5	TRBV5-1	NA	CASSFAIPGETQYF	TGCGCCAGCAGCTTCGCAATCCCCGGGGAGACCCAGTACTTC
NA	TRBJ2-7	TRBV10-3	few	CAISTGSYEQYF	TGTGCCATCAGCACAGGTTCCTACGAGCAGTACTTC
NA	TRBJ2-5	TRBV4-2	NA	CASSLGPNQETQYF	TGTGCCAGCAGCTTGGGGCCGAACCAAGAGACCCAGTACTTC
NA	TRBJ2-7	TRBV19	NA	CASSTEQVTYEQYF	TGTGCCAGTAGTACAGAACAGGTGACCTACGAGCAGTACTTC
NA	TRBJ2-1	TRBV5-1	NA	CASSPFGSRRGEQFF	TGCGCCAGCAGCCCCTTTGGGAGCCGCCGGGGTGAGCAGTTCTTC
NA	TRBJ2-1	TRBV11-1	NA	CASSPRLAKGGEQFF	TGTGCCAGCAGCCCTCGTTTAGCGAAGGGCGGTGAGCAGTTCTTC
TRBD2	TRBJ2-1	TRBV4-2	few	CASSQDKRWLAETYNEQFF	TGTGCCAGCAGCCAAGATAAGCGGTGGCTAGCGGAGACCTACAATGAGCAGTTCTTC
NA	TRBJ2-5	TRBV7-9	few	CASSSPSRHLETQYF	TGTGCCAGCAGCTCCCCTTCGCGGCACCTAGAGACCCAGTACTTC
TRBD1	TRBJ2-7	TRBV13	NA	CASSKDRGQYEQYF	TGTGCCAGCAGCAAGGACAGGGGGCAATACGAGCAGTACTTC
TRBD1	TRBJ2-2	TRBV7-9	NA	CASSSPGGQGVTGELFF	TGTGCCAGCAGCTCCCCCGGTGGACAGGGGGTCACCGGGGAGCTGTTTTTT
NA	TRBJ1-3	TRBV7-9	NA	CASSLVQFSGNTIYF	TGTGCCAGCAGCTTAGTACAGTTCTCTGGAAACACCATATATTTT
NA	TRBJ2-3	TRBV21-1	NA	CASSKQKAGGKSTDTQYF	TGTGCCAGCAGCAAACAGAAGGCGGGGGGCAAAAGCACAGATACGCAGTATTTT
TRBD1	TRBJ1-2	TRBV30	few	CAWSARQGGYTF	TGTGCCTGGAGCGCCCGACAGGGAGGCTACACCTTC
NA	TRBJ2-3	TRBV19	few	CASSIGGNPSTDTQYF	TGTGCCAGTAGTATAGGAGGTAATCCTAGCACAGATACGCAGTATTTT
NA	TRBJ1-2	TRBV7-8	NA	CASSSGQLGGYTF	TGTGCCAGCAGCTCCGGACAGCTGGGAGGCTACACCTTC
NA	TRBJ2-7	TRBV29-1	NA	CSVAVGADEQYF	TGCAGCGTGGCGGTGGGAGCCGACGAGCAGTACTTC
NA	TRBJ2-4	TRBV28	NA	CASNQPGAKNIQYF	TGTGCCAGCAATCAACCGGGAGCCAAAAACATTCAGTACTTC
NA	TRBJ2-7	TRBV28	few	CASSFRGRATSEQYF	TGTGCCAGCAGTTTTCGTGGCAGGGCCACATCCGAGCAGTACTTC
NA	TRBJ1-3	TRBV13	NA	CASSLYRANTIYF	TGTGCCAGCAGCTTATACAGAGCAAACACCATATATTTT
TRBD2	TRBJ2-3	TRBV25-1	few	CASTPLISGTSTDTQYF	TGTGCCAGCACCCCCCTAATAAGCGGGACTAGCACAGATACGCAGTATTTT
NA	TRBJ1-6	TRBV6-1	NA	CASIKGIRSPLHF	TGTGCCAGCATAAAGGGGATAAGGTCACCCCTCCACTTT
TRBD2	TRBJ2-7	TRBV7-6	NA	CASSARAGAYEQYF	TGTGCCAGCAGCGCTCGAGCGGGGGCCTACGAGCAGTACTTC